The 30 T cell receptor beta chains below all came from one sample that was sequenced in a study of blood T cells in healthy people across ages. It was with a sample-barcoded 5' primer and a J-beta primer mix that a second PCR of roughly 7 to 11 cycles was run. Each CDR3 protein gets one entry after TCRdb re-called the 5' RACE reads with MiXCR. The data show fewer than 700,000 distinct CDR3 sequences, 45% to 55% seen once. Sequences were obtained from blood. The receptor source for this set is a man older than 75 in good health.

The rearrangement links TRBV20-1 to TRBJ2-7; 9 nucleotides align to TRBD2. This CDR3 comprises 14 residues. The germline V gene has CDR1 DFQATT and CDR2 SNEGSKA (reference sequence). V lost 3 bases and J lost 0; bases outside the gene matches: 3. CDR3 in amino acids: CSASRLAASYEQYF. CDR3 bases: TGCAGTGCTAGTAGACTAGCGGCCTCCTACGAGCAGTACTTC.

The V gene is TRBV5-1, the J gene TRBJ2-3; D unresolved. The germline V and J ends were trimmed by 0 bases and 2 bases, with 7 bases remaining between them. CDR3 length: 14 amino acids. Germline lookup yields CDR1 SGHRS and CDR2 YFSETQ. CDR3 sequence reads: CASSLADPTDTQYF. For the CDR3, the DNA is TGCGCCAGCAGCTTGGCTGACCCCACAGATACGCAGTATTTT.

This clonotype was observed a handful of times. This chain's CDR3 is CASSTRTGTNYEQYF. In nucleotides, the CDR3 is TGTGCCAGCTCAACCCGGACAGGGACCAACTACGAGCAGTACTTC. The chain couples TRBV18 to TRBJ2-7, with 8 nucleotides matching TRBD1. Germline CDR1 KGHSH, CDR2 LQKENI. With V trimmed by 5 bases and J by 3 bases, 9 bases remained unmatched. This CDR3 contains 15 residues.

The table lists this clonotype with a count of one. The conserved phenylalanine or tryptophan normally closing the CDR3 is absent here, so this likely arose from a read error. Here the CDR3 DNA reads TGTGCCATCGCCGATCTGACGGCTGAGCAGTTCGTC. Encoded protein: CAIADLTAEQFV. The chain employs TRBV2 and TRBJ2-1; D is ambiguous. Trimming pared 10 bases from V and 9 bases from J, leaving 16 bases between. Looked up from germline, CDR1 is SNHLY and CDR2 is FYNNEI. This CDR3 region has 12 residues.

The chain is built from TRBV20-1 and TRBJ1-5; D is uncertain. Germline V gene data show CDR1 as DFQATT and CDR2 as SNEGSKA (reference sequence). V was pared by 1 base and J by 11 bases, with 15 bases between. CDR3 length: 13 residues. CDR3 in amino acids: CSARAPPPLTQHF. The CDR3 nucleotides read TGCAGTGCTAGAGCCCCTCCCCCTCTTACCCAGCATTTT.

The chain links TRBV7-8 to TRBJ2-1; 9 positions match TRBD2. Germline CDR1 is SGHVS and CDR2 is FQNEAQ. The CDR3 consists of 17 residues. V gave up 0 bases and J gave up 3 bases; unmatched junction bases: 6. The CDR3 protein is CASSLARAGGIYNEQFF. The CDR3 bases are TGTGCCAGCAGCTTAGCGCGGGCGGGGGGGATCTACAATGAGCAGTTCTTC.

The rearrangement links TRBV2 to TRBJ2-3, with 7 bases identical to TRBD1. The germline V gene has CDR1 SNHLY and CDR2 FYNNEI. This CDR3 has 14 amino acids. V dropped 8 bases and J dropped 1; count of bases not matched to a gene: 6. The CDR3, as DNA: TGTGCCAGCCCGCACGGGACAGGCACAGATACGCAGTATTTT. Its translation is CASPHGTGTDTQYF. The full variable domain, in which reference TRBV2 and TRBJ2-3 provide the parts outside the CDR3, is EPEVTQTPSHQVTQMGQEVILRCVPISNHLYFYWYRQILGQKVEFLVSFYNNEISEKSEIFDDQFSVERPDGSNFTLKIRSTKLEDSAMYFCASPHGTGTDTQYFGPGTRLTVL.

Written as DNA, the CDR3 is TGTGCCAGCAGTGGGAGCGAACCTTACAATGAGCAGTTCTTC. Translation gives CASSGSEPYNEQFF. The chain couples TRBV27 to TRBJ2-1; D may be TRBD2 (5 bases). Trimming stripped 5 bases from V and 4 bases from J, with 12 bases between. This CDR3 comprises 14 residues. Per germline, CDR1 MNHEY and CDR2 SMNVEV (reference sequence).

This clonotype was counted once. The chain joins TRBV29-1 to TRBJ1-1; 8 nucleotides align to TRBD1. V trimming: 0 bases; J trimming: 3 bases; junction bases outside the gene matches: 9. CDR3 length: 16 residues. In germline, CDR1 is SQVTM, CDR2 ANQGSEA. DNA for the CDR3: TGCAGCGTTGAAGATCGAGGACAGGGACGAGACACTGAAGCTTTCTTT. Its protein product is CSVEDRGQGRDTEAFF.

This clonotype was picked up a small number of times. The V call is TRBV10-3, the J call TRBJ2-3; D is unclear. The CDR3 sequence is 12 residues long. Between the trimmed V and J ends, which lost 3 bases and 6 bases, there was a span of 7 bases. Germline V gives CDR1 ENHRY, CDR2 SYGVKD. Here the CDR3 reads CAISERADTQYF. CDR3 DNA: TGTGCCATCAGTGAACGGGCGGATACGCAGTATTTT.

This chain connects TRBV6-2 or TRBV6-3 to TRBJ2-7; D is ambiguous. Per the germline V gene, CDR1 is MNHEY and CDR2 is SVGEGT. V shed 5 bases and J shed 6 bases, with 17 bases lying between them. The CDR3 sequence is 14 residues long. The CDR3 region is CASSNGPRRIEQYF. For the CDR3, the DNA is TGTGCCAGCAGTAACGGACCGCGCCGGATCGAGCAGTACTTC.

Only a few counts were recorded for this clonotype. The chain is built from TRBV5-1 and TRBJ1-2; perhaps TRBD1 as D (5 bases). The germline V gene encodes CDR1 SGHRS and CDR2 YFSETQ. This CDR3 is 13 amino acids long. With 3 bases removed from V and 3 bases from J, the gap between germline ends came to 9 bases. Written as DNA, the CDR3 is TGCGCCAGCAGCTCGCTACAGGACTATGGCTACACCTTC. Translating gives CASSSLQDYGYTF. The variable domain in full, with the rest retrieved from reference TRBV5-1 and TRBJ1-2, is KAGVTQTPRYLIKTRGQQVTLSCSPISGHRSVSWYQQTPGQGLQFLFEYFSETQRNKGNFPGRFSGRQFSNSRSEMNVSTLELGDSALYLCASSSLQDYGYTFGSGTRLTVV.

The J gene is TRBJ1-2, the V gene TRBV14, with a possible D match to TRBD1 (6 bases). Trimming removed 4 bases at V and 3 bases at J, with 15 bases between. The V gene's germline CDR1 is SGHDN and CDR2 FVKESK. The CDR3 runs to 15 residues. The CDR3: CASSRGQFKDYGYTF. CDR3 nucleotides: TGTGCCAGCAGCCGAGGACAGTTTAAAGACTATGGCTACACCTTC.

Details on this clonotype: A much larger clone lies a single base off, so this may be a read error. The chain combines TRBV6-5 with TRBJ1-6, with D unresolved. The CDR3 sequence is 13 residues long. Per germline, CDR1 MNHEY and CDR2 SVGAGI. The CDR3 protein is CASSQPGVSPPHF. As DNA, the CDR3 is TGTGCCAGCAGCCAACCGGGTGTTTCACCCCCCCACTTT.

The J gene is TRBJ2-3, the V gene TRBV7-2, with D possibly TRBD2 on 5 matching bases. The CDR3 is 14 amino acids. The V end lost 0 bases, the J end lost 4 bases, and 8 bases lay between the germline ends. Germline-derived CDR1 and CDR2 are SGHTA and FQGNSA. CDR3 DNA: TGTGCCAGCAGCTTAGCAACTAGTCCAGATACGCAGTATTTT. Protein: CASSLATSPDTQYF.

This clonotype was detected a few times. CDR3 loop: CASSPWAGSTDTQYF. CDR3 nucleotides: TGTGCCAGCAGCCCCTGGGCGGGCTCCACAGATACGCAGTATTTT. The V and J genes are TRBV7-2 and TRBJ2-3, with D perhaps TRBD2 (5 bases). There are 15 residues in the CDR3. The germline gives CDR1 SGHTA, CDR2 FQGNSA. V gave up 5 bases and J gave up 2 bases, with 14 bases separating them. Full variable domain (missing parts from reference TRBV7-2 and TRBJ2-3): GAGVSQSPSNKVTEKGKDVELRCDPISGHTALYWYRQSLGQGLEFLIYFQGNSAPDKSGLPSDRFSAERTGGSVSTLTIQRTQQEDSAVYLCASSPWAGSTDTQYFGPGTRLTVL.

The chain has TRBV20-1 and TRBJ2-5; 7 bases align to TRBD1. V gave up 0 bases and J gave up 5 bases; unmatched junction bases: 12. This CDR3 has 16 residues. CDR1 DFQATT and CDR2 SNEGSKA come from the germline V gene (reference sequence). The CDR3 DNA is TGCAGTGCTAGAGATCTTCCGCAGGGGGTTCGGGAGACCCAGTACTTC. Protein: CSARDLPQGVRETQYF.

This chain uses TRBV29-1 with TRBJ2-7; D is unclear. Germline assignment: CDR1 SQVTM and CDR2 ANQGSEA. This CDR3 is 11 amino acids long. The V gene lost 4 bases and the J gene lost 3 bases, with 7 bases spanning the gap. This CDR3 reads CSVVGNYEQYF. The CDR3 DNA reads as TGCAGCGTTGTTGGCAACTACGAGCAGTACTTC.

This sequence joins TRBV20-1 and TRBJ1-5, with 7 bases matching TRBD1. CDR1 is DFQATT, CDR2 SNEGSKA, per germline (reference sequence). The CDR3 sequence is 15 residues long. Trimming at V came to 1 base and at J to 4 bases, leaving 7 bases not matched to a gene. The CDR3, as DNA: TGCAGTGCTAGAGGACAGGGTTCAGGGAATCAGCCCCAGCATTTT. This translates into CSARGQGSGNQPQHF.

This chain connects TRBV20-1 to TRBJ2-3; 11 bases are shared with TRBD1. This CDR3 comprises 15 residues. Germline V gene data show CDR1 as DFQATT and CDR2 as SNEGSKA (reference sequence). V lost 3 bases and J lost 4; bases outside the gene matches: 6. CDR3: CSASPGQGAADTQYF. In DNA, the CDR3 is TGCAGTGCTAGCCCTGGACAGGGGGCCGCAGATACGCAGTATTTT.

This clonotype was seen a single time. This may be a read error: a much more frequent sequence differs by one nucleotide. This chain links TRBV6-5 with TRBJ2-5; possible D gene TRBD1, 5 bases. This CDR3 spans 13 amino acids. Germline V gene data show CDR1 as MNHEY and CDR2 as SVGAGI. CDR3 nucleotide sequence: TGTGCCGGCAGTGGCAGGGCTGGAGAGACCCAGTACTTC. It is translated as CAGSGRAGETQYF.

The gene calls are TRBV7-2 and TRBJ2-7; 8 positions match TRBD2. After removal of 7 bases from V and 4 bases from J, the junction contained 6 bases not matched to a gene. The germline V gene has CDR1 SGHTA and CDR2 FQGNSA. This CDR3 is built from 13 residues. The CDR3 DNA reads TGTGCCAGCAACCGACGGGAGGGGTACGAGCAGTACTTC. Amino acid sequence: CASNRREGYEQYF.

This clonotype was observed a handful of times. The CDR3, as DNA: TGTGCCAGCAGTCAGCAGCGAGCAGCCTACGAGCAGTACTTC. Protein: CASSQQRAAYEQYF. The chain joins TRBV7-2 to TRBJ2-7, with D hard to call. V lost 6 bases and J 2 bases, leaving 14 bases between the germline ends. This CDR3 has 14 amino acids. CDR1 and CDR2 from the germline V gene are SGHTA and FQGNSA.

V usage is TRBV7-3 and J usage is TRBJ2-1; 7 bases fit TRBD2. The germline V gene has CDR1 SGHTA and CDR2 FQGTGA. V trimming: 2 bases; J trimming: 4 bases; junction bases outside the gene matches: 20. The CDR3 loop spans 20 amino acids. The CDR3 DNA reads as TGTGCCAGCAGCTTAGGGTTAGTAGCGGGTCCACCGGGCCCGTACAATGAGCAGTTCTTC. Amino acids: CASSLGLVAGPPGPYNEQFF. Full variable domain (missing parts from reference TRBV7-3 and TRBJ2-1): GAGVSQTPSNKVTEKGKYVELRCDPISGHTALYWYRQSLGQGPEFLIYFQGTGAADDSGLPNDRFFAVRPEGSVSTLKIQRTERGDSAVYLCASSLGLVAGPPGPYNEQFFGPGTRLTVL.

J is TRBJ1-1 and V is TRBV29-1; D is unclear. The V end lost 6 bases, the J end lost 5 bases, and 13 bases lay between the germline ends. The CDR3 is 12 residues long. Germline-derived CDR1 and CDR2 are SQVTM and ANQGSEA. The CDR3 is CSVRDSQTEAFF. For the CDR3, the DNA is TGCAGCGTACGGGATTCGCAAACTGAAGCTTTCTTT.

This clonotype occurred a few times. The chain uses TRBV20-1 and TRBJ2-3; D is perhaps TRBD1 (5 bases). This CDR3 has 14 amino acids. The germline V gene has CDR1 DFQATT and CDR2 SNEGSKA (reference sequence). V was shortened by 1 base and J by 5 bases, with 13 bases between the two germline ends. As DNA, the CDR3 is TGCAGTGCTAGAGTTGCCAGGGTGGAAGATACGCAGTATTTT. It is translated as CSARVARVEDTQYF.

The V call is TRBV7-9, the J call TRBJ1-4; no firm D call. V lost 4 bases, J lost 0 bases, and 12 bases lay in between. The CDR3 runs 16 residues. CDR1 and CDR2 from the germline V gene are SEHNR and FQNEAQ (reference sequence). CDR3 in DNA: TGTGCCAGCAGCTCGCCAATCACAGCAACTAATGAAAAACTGTTTTTT. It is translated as CASSSPITATNEKLFF.

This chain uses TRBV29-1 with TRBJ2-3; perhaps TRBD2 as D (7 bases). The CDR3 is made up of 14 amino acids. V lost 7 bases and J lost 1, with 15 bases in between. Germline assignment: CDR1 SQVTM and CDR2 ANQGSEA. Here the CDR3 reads CSATAGARTDTQYF. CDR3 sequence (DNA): TGCAGCGCGACTGCGGGGGCCCGCACAGATACGCAGTATTTT.

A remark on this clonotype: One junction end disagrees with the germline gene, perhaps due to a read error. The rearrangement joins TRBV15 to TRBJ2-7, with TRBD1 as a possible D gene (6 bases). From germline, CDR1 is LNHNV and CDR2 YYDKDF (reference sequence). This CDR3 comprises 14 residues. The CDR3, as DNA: TGTGCCGCCAGCAGAGGACAGACCTCCTACGAGCAGTACTTC. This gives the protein CAASRGQTSYEQYF.

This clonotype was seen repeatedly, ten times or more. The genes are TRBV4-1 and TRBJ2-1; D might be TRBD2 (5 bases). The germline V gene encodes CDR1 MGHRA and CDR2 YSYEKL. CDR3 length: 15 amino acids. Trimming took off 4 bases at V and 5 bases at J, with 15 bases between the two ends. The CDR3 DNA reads TGCGCCAGCAGCCTAATCCTGGCCGGGGACAATGAGCAGTTCTTC. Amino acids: CASSLILAGDNEQFF.